The 21 T cell receptor beta chains listed next were all sequenced from one sample in a study of response to subunit inactivated influenza vaccine. Via MiXCR, TCRdb re-called the RT-PCR reads, giving one row per CDR3 protein. Here the sample spans about 500,000 distinct CDR3 sequences, about 17% being singletons. The sample in question was CD4+ T cells sorted from PBMCs, obtained 23 to 25 months after vaccination. The receptors originated from a man in his fifties or sixties who received an inactivated influenza vaccine.

Only a few counts were recorded for this clonotype. This rearrangement joins TRBV5-1 to TRBJ2-6; 9 bases map to TRBD1. V was pared by 4 bases and J by 0 bases, with 8 bases of the junction left unmatched. CDR3 size: 18 residues. Germline values: CDR1 SGHRS, CDR2 YFSETQ. The CDR3 loop reads CASSDWTGEFSGANVLTF. Here the CDR3 DNA reads TGCGCCAGCAGCGACTGGACAGGGGAATTCTCTGGGGCCAACGTCCTGACTTTC.

This clonotype has just a few counts. CDR3 residues: CASSATGDQETQYF. The CDR3 bases are TGCGCCAGCAGCGCGACAGGGGACCAAGAGACCCAGTACTTC. The V call is TRBV5-1, the J call TRBJ2-5, with 8 bases that match TRBD1. CDR1 and CDR2 (germline): SGHRS, YFSETQ. J gave up 0 bases and V 4 bases, and 2 bases lay outside the gene matches. The CDR3 contains 14 residues.

This clonotype was seen ten or more times. This chain uses TRBV6-1 with TRBJ2-1; 11 nucleotides agree with TRBD1. The CDR3 runs to 14 residues. The germline gives CDR1 MNHNS, CDR2 SASEGT. V lost 4 bases and J lost 8; bases outside the gene matches: 4. As DNA, the CDR3 is TGTGCCAGCAGTGTGGACAGGGGGCCTGATGAGCAGTTCTTC. Protein sequence: CASSVDRGPDEQFF.

The chain combines TRBV13 with TRBJ2-3; D gene uncertain. V lost 5 bases, J lost 0 bases, and 12 bases lay in between. The CDR3 loop spans 15 amino acids. Germline V gives CDR1 PRHDT, CDR2 FYEKMQ (reference sequence). In DNA, the CDR3 is TGTGCCAGCAGCCTACACTTGTTTAGCACAGATACGCAGTATTTT. Amino acid sequence: CASSLHLFSTDTQYF. Combining the CDR3 with reference TRBV13 and TRBJ2-3 gives the whole variable domain AAGVIQSPRHLIKEKRETATLKCYPIPRHDTVYWYQQGPGQDPQFLISFYEKMQSDKGSIPDRFSAQQFSDYHSELNMSSLELGDSALYFCASSLHLFSTDTQYFGPGTRLTVL.

J is TRBJ2-1 and V is TRBV24-1; 8 bases are a match to TRBD1. The CDR3 runs 18 residues. CDR1 is KGHDR and CDR2 is SFDVKD in the germline V gene. Losses at the gene ends were 1 base for V and 1 base for J; bases not matched to a gene: 8. This CDR3 is CATSDLPGQGSSYNEQFF. CDR3 nucleotide sequence: TGTGCCACCAGTGATTTACCCGGACAGGGATCATCCTACAATGAGCAGTTCTTC.

This clonotype has just a few counts. The genes are TRBV10-3 and TRBJ2-7; TRBD1 is a possible D gene (5 bases). Germline V gene data show CDR1 as ENHRY and CDR2 as SYGVKD. There are 14 residues in the CDR3. V lost 2 bases and J lost 2, with 10 bases in between. The CDR3 here is CAISERQGPYEQYF. The CDR3 DNA sequence: TGTGCCATCAGTGAGCGGCAGGGCCCCTACGAGCAGTACTTC.

The table lists this clonotype with a few counts. The chain uses TRBV12-3 or TRBV12-4 and TRBJ2-2, with TRBD1 identical over 8 bases. With 3 bases clipped from V and 10 bases from J, the junction kept 10 bases outside the gene matches. This CDR3 is 15 amino acids long. CDR3 region: CASSFRTGWQEELFF. In DNA form, the CDR3 reads TGTGCCAGCAGTTTTCGGACAGGGTGGCAGGAGGAGCTGTTTTTT.

A few counts support this clonotype. The chain has TRBV28 and TRBJ2-7; D possibly corresponds to TRBD1 (6 bases). This CDR3 contains 15 residues. Trimming pared 8 bases from V and 10 bases from J, leaving 27 bases between. Germline lookup yields CDR1 MDHEN and CDR2 SYDVKM. The CDR3 coding sequence is TGTGCCAGCCCAGACCGATCAGGGGTACTATCAAAACAGTACTTC. Translated, it gives CASPDRSGVLSKQYF.

The chain employs TRBV7-2 and TRBJ2-1, with TRBD2 matching 10 bases. The CDR3 is made up of 15 amino acids. The germline V gene has CDR1 SGHTA and CDR2 FQGNSA. V was pared by 5 bases and J by 3 bases, with 4 bases of the junction left unmatched. Here the CDR3 DNA reads TGTGCCAGCAGCCCCGAGCGGGGGGGCTACAATGAGCAGTTCTTC. Translation: CASSPERGGYNEQFF.

This clonotype was found a few times. The chain combines TRBV25-1 with TRBJ1-3; D is undetermined. The CDR3 length is 14 residues. The germline V gene has CDR1 MGHDK and CDR2 SYGVNS. V lost 4 bases to trimming and J lost 4 bases, with 11 bases between them. CDR3 amino acids: CASSVEGFGNTIYF. In DNA form, the CDR3 reads TGTGCCAGCAGTGTAGAAGGTTTCGGAAACACCATATATTTT.

J is TRBJ2-1 and V is TRBV7-2, with a tentative D call TRBD1 (5 bases). Germline assignment: CDR1 SGHTA and CDR2 FQGNSA. There are 15 residues in the CDR3. V was pared by 1 base and J by 4 bases, with 11 bases between. CDR3 nucleotides: TGTGCCAGCAGCTTAGAGAGAACAGGTTACAATGAGCAGTTCTTC. Its protein is CASSLERTGYNEQFF.

The chain links TRBV5-1 to TRBJ2-2; TRBD2 matches 12 bases. The trim removed 0 bases at V and 4 bases at J, leaving 7 bases unmatched. The CDR3 runs 18 residues. Germline V gives CDR1 SGHRS, CDR2 YFSETQ. CDR3 sequence reads: CASSLALLAGGPTGELFF. The CDR3 nucleotides are TGCGCCAGCAGCTTGGCCCTCCTAGCGGGAGGGCCCACCGGGGAGCTGTTTTTT.

This clonotype was recorded many times. The V call is TRBV20-1, the J call TRBJ2-3, with D possibly TRBD1 on 5 matching bases. This CDR3 is built from 11 residues. The germline V gene has CDR1 DFQATT and CDR2 SNEGSKA (reference sequence). The ends were cut back, 7 bases at V and 5 bases at J, with 10 bases in the middle. The CDR3 here is CSEGKGDTQYF. DNA for the CDR3: TGCAGTGAGGGGAAGGGAGATACGCAGTATTTT.

In its sample, this clonotype was seen many times. The J gene is TRBJ2-5, the V gene TRBV7-2, with D possibly TRBD2 on 7 matching bases. The CDR3 totals 14 residues. Trimming cost V 7 bases and J 4 bases, with 16 bases left between them. The germline V gene encodes CDR1 SGHTA and CDR2 FQGNSA. Written as DNA, the CDR3 is TGTGCCAGCACCTCGTGGGGGGGCGGAGAGACCCAGTACTTC. Amino acid sequence: CASTSWGGGETQYF.

CDR3 DNA: TGTGCCAGCAGATATGAGACAGGGCGTAATGAAAAACTGTTTTTT. Translating gives CASRYETGRNEKLFF. V usage is TRBV11-2 and J usage is TRBJ1-4, with TRBD1 matching over 7 bases. Losses at the gene ends were 6 bases for V and 4 bases for J; bases not matched to a gene: 8. Per the germline V gene, CDR1 is SGHAT and CDR2 is FQNNGV. CDR3 length: 15 residues. The whole variable domain, filled in from reference TRBV11-2 and TRBJ1-4, reads EAGVAQSPRYKIIEKRQSVAFWCNPISGHATLYWYQQILGQGPKLLIQFQNNGVVDDSQLPKDRFSAERLKGVDSTLKIQPAKLEDSAVYLCASRYETGRNEKLFFGSGTQLSVL.

V and J are TRBV20-1 and TRBJ2-7; D not certain. CDR1 DFQATT and CDR2 SNEGSKA come from the germline V gene (reference sequence). Trimming took off 1 base at V and 7 bases at J, with 11 bases between the two ends. The CDR3 extends over 12 amino acids. Written as DNA, the CDR3 is TGCAGTGCTAGAGTTTTGGATAAGGAGCAGTACTTC. This codes for CSARVLDKEQYF.

This clonotype has ten or more counts. This chain joins TRBV11-2 and TRBJ2-3, with D unclear. Germline-derived CDR1 and CDR2 are SGHAT and FQNNGV. This CDR3 has 14 amino acids. V dropped 2 bases and J dropped 2 bases, with 8 bases sitting between them. The CDR3 loop reads CASSLNRVTDTQYF. The CDR3 coding sequence is TGTGCCAGCAGCTTAAATAGGGTCACAGATACGCAGTATTTT.

This clonotype occurred a few times. The chain couples TRBV7-2 to TRBJ2-5, with D uncertain. Germline V gene sequence: CDR1 SGHTA, CDR2 FQGNSA. The CDR3 totals 13 residues. Trimming removed 5 bases from V and 4 bases from J, with 11 bases in between. CDR3 sequence: CASSVSVLETQYF. The CDR3, as DNA: TGTGCCAGCAGCGTCAGTGTTTTAGAGACCCAGTACTTC.

The chain combines TRBV4-3 with TRBJ2-5; 16 positions agree with TRBD2. The CDR3 is made up of 19 amino acids. Germline assignment: CDR1 LGHNA and CDR2 YSLEER. Unmatched junction bases numbered 6, after V lost 0 bases and J lost 2 bases. This chain's CDR3 is CASSQEGTSGRASQETQYF. CDR3 bases: TGCGCCAGCAGCCAAGAAGGGACTAGCGGGAGGGCTTCACAAGAGACCCAGTACTTC.

This clonotype came up a few times. The chain recombines TRBV5-4 with TRBJ2-3, with 7 positions matching TRBD1. J lost 8 bases, V lost 4 bases, and 13 bases had no gene match. The germline V gene encodes CDR1 SGHNT and CDR2 YYREEE (reference sequence). The CDR3 loop spans 15 amino acids. The CDR3 DNA sequence: TGTGCCAGCAGCGCAGGGACAGCCGCTGAAGGTACGCAGTATTTT. Encoded protein: CASSAGTAAEGTQYF.

This clonotype has only a few counts. The genes are TRBV5-1 and TRBJ2-3; the D gene is possibly TRBD1 (5 bases). V was cut by 4 bases and J by 1 base, with 10 bases left in between. The CDR3 is made up of 14 amino acids. Germline V CDR1 and CDR2: SGHRS, YFSETQ. The CDR3 loop reads CASSVGRGTDTQYF. The CDR3 region has the DNA TGCGCCAGCAGCGTGGGGCGAGGCACAGATACGCAGTATTTT.